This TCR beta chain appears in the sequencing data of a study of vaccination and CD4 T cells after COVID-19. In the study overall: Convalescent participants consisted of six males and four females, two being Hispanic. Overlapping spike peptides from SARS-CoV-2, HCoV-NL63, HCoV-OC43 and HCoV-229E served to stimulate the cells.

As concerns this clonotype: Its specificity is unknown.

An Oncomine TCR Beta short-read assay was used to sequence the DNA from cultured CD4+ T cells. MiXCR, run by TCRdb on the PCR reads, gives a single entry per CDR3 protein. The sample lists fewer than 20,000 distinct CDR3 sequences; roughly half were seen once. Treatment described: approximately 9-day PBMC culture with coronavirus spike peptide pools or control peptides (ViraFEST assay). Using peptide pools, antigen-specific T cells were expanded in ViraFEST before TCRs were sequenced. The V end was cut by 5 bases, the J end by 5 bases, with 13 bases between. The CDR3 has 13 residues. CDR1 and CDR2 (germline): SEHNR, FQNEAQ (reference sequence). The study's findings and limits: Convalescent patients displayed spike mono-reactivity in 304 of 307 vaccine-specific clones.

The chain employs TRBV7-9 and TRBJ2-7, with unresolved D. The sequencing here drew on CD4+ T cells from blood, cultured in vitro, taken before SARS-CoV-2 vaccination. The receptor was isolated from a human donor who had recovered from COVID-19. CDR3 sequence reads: CASSPTRADEQYF. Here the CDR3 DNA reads TGTGCCAGCAGCCCGACTCGCGCGGACGAGCAGTACTTC.